The rows below give T cell receptor beta chains drawn from one sample of a study of T cell responses to AZD1222 COVID-19 vaccine. The table came from immunoSEQ multiplex PCR; TCRdb's copy has only in-frame clones and leaves some out. The data hold around 160,000 clones, with approximately 89% observed a single time. The specimen comprised peripheral blood, sampled on day 0 of AZD1222 vaccination. The receptors shown here come from an adult in good health. Both conserved end residues are part of each CDR3. The D gene is left open where the match is weak. A row's size may be missing; if present it is once, few, many or a size class.

J: TRBJ2-1
V: TRBV3-1/TRBV3-2
size: NA
D: TRBD1
DNA: TGTGCCAGCAGCAACGGACAGGGGGATGAGCAGTTCTTC
CDR3: CASSNGQGDEQFF

J: TRBJ1-2
V: TRBV6-6
size: NA
D: NA
DNA: TGTGCCAGCACCCTCCCACCAGGGGAAGGCAATGGCTACACCTTC
CDR3: CASTLPPGEGNGYTF

J: TRBJ2-1
V: TRBV4-2
size: NA
D: NA
DNA: TGTGCCAGCAGCCCCCCTAGAGCGACCGGTCCGGGTGAGCAGTTCTTC
CDR3: CASSPPRATGPGEQFF

J: TRBJ1-5
V: TRBV2
size: NA
D: NA
DNA: TGTGCCAGCAGTCCGCAGGGGCAATATCAGCCCCAGCATTTT
CDR3: CASSPQGQYQPQHF

J: TRBJ1-2
V: TRBV28
size: NA
D: NA
DNA: TGTGCCAGCAGTTTGGAAGGGATAGGAGGCTACACCTTC
CDR3: CASSLEGIGGYTF

J: TRBJ2-3
V: TRBV5-1
size: NA
D: NA
DNA: TGCGCCAGCAGCCCCGACCCCGCTAGCACAGATACGCAGTATTTT
CDR3: CASSPDPASTDTQYF

J: TRBJ1-4
V: TRBV2
size: NA
D: NA
DNA: TGTGCCAAACAGGGTACTAATGAAAAACTGTTTTTT
CDR3: CAKQGTNEKLFF

J: TRBJ1-1
V: TRBV2
size: NA
D: NA
DNA: TGTGCCACTTTTTCCGGGACGGCTAACACTGAAGCTTTCTTT
CDR3: CATFSGTANTEAFF

J: TRBJ2-7
V: TRBV19
size: NA
D: NA
DNA: TGTGCCAGTAGTCTTCAAGGGTTAGCCTACGAGCAGTACTTC
CDR3: CASSLQGLAYEQYF

J: TRBJ1-3
V: TRBV9
size: NA
D: TRBD1
DNA: TGTGCCAGCAGCGTTACAGGGGGCTTTGGAAACACCATATATTTT
CDR3: CASSVTGGFGNTIYF

J: TRBJ1-2
V: TRBV19
size: NA
D: TRBD1
DNA: TGTGCCAGTAGTACCCTATTCCGGACAGGCATCTATGGCTACACCTTC
CDR3: CASSTLFRTGIYGYTF

J: TRBJ1-1
V: TRBV7-2
size: NA
D: NA
DNA: TGTGCCAGCAGCTTAGATCAGATAAACACTGAAGCTTTCTTT
CDR3: CASSLDQINTEAFF

J: TRBJ2-1
V: TRBV7-9
size: NA
D: NA
DNA: TGTGCCAGCAGCTTCAATGAGCAGTTCTTC
CDR3: CASSFNEQFF

J: TRBJ1-2
V: TRBV6-5
size: NA
D: NA
DNA: TGTGCCAGCACCGAGGGACACCGAAACTATGGCTACACCTTC
CDR3: CASTEGHRNYGYTF

J: TRBJ1-3
V: TRBV4-1
size: NA
D: TRBD1
DNA: TGCGCCAGCAGCCCAAACCCCCCTGACAGGGGCATTGGAAACACCATATATTTT
CDR3: CASSPNPPDRGIGNTIYF

J: TRBJ2-5
V: TRBV2
size: NA
D: NA
DNA: TGTGCCAGCAGTGAAATCCAAGAGACCCAGTACTTC
CDR3: CASSEIQETQYF

J: TRBJ2-1
V: TRBV5-1
size: NA
D: TRBD2
DNA: TGCGCCAGCAGCCCAGTTGGTAGCGGGGGGGCGAATGAGCAGTTCTTC
CDR3: CASSPVGSGGANEQFF

J: TRBJ2-7
V: TRBV29-1
size: NA
D: NA
DNA: TGCAGCGCACAAGACCCCTACGAGCAGTACTTC
CDR3: CSAQDPYEQYF

J: TRBJ2-3
V: TRBV2
size: NA
D: NA
DNA: TGTGCCAGCAGCGTAGCTAGGGGGGAGGCTACGCAGTATTTT
CDR3: CASSVARGEATQYF

J: TRBJ1-1
V: TRBV5-1
size: NA
D: NA
DNA: TGCGCCAGCAGCTCGCCAGGGAGCACTGAAGCTTTCTTT
CDR3: CASSSPGSTEAFF

J: TRBJ1-3
V: TRBV3-1/TRBV3-2
size: once
D: NA
DNA: TGTGCCAGCAGCCAAGATTCACCTTGGTCCTCTGGAAACACCATATATTTT
CDR3: CASSQDSPWSSGNTIYF